These 2 T cell receptor beta chains share one sample of origin, sequenced in a study of siplizumab effects on memory and regulatory T cells. Clones were read by immunoSEQ multiplex PCR, and TCRdb kept only the in-frame ones, dropping some. Of tens of thousands of clones in the sample, approximately 95% are singletons; the top ten hold roughly 0.3%. Sequencing was performed on non-Treg CD4+ T cells sorted from blood. These receptors were taken from a human donor in good health.

In its sample, this clone was seen a few times. V usage is TRBV4-3 and J usage is TRBJ1-5; D perhaps matches TRBD1 (6 bases). The germline CDR1 and CDR2 sequences are LGHNA and YSLEER. The CDR3 extends over 15 amino acids. Trimming left V 5 bases short and J 5 bases short, with 16 bases between. CDR3 sequence: CASSAQSGADQPQHF. The CDR3 DNA sequence: TGCGCCAGCAGCGCCCAATCGGGGGCGGATCAGCCCCAGCATTTT.

This clone was recorded once. This chain links TRBV6-5 with TRBJ2-1, with TRBD2 matching 7 bases. The CDR3 is made up of 15 amino acids. V lost 2 bases, J lost 3 bases, and 4 bases stayed unmatched. Germline values: CDR1 MNHEY, CDR2 SVGAGI. The CDR3 protein is CASSYIPSGYNEQFF. Here the CDR3 DNA reads TGTGCCAGCAGTTACATTCCTAGCGGCTACAATGAGCAGTTCTTC.